The clone carrying this T cell receptor beta chain was seen just once. Antigen: not known. Deletions cut 4 bases from V and 2 bases from J, with 12 bases between. Per germline, CDR1 WSHSY and CDR2 SAAADI. The CDR3 has 15 amino acids. The data were obtained in a study of cytomegalovirus exposure and HLA in healthy donors. Study conclusions and caveats: Presence/absence analyses took donor sequencing depth as roughly uniform. There were several of the most significant clusters that appeared linked to common viral pathogens in a later analysis. Based on reports, TCR beta sequences accurately predicted HLA-A and HLA-B alleles for most subjects. Whilst most TCR sequences proved rare, a subset of public TCRs occurred across many donors.

Vbeta (60) and Jbeta (13) primers were used in the PCR. Sequenced by immunoSEQ multiplex PCR; TCRdb stores in-frame clones only, minus some. The data contain about 130,000 clones, 80% of them seen just once; the ten biggest clones take up 1%. Sequenced input: PBMCs. This clonotype originated in a man between 40 and 49 years old in good health and CMV-seronegative. The chain combines TRBV10-2 with TRBJ1-3; a weak D match, TRBD1 (6 bases). The CDR3 sequence: CASSAHRAAGNTIYF. The CDR3 DNA is TGCGCCAGCAGTGCACACAGGGCGGCTGGAAACACCATATATTTT.